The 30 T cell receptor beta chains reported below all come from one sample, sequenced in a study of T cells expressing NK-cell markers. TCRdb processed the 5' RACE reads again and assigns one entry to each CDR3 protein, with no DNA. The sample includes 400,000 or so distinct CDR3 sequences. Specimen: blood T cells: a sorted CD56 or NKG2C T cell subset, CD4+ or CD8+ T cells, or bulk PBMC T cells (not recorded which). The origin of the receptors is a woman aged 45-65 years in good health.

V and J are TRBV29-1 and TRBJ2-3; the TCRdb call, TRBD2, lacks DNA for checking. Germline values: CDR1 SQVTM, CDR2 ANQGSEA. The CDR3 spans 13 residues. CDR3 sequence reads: CSVGLAASDTQYF.

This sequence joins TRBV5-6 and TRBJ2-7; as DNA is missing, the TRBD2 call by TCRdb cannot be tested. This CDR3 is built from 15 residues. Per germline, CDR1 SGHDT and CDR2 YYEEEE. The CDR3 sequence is CASSPGPPYPYEQYF.

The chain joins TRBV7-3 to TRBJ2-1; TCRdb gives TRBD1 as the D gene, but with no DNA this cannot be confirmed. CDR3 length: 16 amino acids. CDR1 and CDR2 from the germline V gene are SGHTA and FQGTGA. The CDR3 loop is CASSLTGTGKWNEQFF.

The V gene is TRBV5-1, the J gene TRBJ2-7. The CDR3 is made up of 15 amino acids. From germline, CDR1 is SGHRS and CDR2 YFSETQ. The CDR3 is CASSSGTSDLYEQYF.

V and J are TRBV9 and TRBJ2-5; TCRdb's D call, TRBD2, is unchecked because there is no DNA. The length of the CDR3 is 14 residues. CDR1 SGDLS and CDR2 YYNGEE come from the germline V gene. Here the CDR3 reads CASSNLLVSETQYF.

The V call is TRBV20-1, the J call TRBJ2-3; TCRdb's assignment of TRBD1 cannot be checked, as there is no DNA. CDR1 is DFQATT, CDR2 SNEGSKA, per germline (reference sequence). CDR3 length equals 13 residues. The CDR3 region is CSARDPGGRSQYF.

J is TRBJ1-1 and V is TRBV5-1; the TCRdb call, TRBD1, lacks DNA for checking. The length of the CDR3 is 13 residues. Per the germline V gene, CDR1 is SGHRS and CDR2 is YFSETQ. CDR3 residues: CASSSRTGGDAFF.

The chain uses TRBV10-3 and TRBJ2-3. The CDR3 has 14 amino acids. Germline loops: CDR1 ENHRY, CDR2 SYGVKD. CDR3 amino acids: CAIRRQKDTDTQYF.

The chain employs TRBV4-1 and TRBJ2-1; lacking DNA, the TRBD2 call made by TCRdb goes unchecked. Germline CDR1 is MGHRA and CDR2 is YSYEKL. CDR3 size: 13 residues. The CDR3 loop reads CASSQASGKGPFF.

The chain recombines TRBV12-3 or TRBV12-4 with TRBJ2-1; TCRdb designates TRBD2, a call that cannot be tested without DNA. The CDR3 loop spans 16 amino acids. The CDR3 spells CASSSTGLAGVDEQFF.

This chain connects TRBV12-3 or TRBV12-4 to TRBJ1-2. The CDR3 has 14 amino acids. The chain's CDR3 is CASSPNFVLYGYTF.

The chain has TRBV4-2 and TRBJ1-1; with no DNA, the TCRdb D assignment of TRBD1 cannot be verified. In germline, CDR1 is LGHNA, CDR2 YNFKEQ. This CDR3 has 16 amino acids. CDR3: CASSQERQGGGTEAFF.

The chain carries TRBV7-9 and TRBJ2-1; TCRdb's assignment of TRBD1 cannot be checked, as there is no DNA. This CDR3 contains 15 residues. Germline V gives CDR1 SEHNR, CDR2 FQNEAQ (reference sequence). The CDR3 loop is CASSFGQLKYNEQFF.

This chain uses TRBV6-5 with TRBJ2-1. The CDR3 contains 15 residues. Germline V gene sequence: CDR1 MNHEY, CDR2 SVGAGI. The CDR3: CASTPQGSSYNEQFF.

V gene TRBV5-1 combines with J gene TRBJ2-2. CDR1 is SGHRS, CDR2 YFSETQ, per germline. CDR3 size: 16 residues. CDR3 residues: CASSTESRVFAGELFF.

The CDR3 here is CASSVGPGMGTEAFF. The chain is built from TRBV9 and TRBJ1-1; absent DNA, TCRdb's TRBD1 call cannot be checked. Germline CDR1 SGDLS, CDR2 YYNGEE. CDR3 length: 15 amino acids.

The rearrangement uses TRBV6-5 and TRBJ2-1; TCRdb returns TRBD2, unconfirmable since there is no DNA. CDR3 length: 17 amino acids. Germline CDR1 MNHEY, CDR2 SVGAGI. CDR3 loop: CASSYSGGTSLGNEQFF.

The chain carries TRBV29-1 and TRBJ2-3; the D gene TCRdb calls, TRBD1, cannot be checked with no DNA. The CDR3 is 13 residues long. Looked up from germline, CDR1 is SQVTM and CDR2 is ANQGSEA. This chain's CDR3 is CSVIQGLSDTQYF.

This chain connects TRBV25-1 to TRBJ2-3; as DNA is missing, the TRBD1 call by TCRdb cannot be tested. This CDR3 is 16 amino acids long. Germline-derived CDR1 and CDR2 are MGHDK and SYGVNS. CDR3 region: CASSEYGTGSTDTQYF. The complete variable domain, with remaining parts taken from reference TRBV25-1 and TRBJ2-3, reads EADIYQTPRYLVIGTGKKITLECSQTMGHDKMYWYQQDPGMELHLIHYSYGVNSTEKGDLSSESTVSRIRTEHFPLTLESARPSHTSQYLCASSEYGTGSTDTQYFGPGTRLTVL.

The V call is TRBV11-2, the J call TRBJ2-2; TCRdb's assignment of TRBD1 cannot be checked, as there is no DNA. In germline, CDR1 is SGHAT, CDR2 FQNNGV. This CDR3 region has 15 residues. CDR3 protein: CASTKLRGVFGELFF.

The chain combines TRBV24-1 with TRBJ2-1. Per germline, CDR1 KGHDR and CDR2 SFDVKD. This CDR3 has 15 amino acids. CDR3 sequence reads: CATSDVDNNYNEQFF.

The CDR3 region is CASSQGGSAGEQYF. This rearrangement joins TRBV4-1 to TRBJ2-7; TCRdb picks TRBD2, but there is no DNA to check that call. The CDR3 consists of 14 residues. Germline assignment: CDR1 MGHRA and CDR2 YSYEKL.

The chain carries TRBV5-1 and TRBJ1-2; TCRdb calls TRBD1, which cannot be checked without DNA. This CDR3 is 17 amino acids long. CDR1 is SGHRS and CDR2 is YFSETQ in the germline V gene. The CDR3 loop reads CASSLTGGTSLDYGYTF.

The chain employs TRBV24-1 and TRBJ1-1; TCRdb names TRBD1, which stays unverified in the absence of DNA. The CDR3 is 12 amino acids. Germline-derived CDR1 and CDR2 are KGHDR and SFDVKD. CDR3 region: CATSVTGGEAFF.

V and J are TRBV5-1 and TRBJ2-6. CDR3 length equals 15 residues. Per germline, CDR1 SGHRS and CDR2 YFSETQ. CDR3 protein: CASSLSESGANVLTF.

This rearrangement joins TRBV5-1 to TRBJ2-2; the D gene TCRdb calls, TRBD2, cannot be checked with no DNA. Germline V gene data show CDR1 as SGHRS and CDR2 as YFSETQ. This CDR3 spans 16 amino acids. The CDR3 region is CASALGTSGNTGELFF.

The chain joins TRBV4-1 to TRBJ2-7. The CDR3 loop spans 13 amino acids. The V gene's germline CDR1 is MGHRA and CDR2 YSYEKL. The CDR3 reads CASSQVGSYEQYF.

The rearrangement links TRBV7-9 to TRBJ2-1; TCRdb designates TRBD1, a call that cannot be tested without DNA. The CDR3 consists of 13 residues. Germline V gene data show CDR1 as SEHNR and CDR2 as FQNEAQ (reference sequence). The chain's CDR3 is CASRKGDRHEQFF.

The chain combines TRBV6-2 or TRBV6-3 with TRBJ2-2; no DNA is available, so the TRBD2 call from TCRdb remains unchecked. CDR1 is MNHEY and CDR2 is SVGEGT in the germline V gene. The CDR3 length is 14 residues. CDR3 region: CASSFVRGTGELFF.

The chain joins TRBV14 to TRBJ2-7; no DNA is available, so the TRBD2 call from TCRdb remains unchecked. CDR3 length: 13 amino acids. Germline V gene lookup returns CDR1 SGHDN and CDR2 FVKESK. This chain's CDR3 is CASSQVAGGEQYF.